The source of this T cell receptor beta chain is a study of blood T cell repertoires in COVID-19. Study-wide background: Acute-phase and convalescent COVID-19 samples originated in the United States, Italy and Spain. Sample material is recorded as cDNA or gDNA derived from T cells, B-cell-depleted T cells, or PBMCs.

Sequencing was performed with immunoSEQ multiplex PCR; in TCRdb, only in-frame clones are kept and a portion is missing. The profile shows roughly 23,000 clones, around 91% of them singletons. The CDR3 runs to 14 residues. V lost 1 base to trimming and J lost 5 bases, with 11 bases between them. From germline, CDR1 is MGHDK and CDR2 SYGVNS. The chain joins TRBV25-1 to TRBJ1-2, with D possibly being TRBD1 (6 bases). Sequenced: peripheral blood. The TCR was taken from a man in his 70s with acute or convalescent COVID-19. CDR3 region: CASSEFGQTYGYTF. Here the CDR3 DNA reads TGTGCCAGCAGTGAATTCGGACAGACGTATGGCTACACCTTC.